This TCR beta chain was recovered during a study of blood T cells in healthy people across ages. Study-level background: Template switching caught about one barcoded beta molecule for each two T cells.

Study outcomes and limitations: Diversity estimated from one million T cells was considered an underestimate.

The germline V gene encodes CDR1 MNHEY and CDR2 SVGAGI. V lost 6 bases to trimming and J lost 1 base; unmatched junction nucleotides: 10. This CDR3 has 16 amino acids. A second roughly 6 to 11 cycle PCR used barcoded and J-beta primers. Each cDNA molecule carried a tag from a template-switch adaptor that contained 12 random nucleotides. Via MiXCR, TCRdb re-called the 5' RACE reads, giving one row per CDR3 protein. The table has around 650,000 distinct CDR3 sequences, about 34% seen once; the top ten hold over 15%. Points on this clonotype: Its antigen remains unidentified. Possible read error: a much larger clone is one base away.

This chain uses TRBV6-5 with TRBJ2-3; 7 bases fit TRBD1. Specimen: blood. This TCR derives from a woman of 80 years or more in good health. CDR3 residues: CASREGAGYGTDTQYF. In DNA form, the CDR3 reads TGTGCCAGCAGAGAGGGGGCAGGGTATGGCACAGATACGCAGTATTTT.